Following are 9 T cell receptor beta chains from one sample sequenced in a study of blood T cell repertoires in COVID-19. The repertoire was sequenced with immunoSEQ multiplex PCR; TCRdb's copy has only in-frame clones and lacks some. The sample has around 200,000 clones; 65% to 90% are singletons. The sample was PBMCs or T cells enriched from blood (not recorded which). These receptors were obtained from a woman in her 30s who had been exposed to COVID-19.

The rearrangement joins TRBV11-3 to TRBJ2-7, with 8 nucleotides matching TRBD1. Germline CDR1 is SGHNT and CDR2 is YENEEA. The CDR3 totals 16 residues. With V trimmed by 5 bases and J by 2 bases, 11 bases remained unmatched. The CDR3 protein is CASSPNPGQATYEQYF. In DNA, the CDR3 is TGTGCCAGCAGCCCTAATCCGGGACAGGCAACCTACGAGCAGTACTTC.

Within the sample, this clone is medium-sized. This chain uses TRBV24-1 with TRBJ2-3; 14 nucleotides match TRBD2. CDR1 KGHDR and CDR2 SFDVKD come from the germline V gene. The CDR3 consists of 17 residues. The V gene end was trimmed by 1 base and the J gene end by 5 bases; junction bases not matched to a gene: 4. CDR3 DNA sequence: TGTGCCACCAGTGATTTATTGACTAGCGGGGGGGAAGATACGCAGTATTTT. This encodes CATSDLLTSGGEDTQYF.

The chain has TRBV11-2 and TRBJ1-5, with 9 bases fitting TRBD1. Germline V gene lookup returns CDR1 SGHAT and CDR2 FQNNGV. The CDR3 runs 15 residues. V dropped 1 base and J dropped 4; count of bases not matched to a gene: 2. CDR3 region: CASSLGGTGNQPQHF. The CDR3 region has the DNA TGTGCCAGCAGCTTAGGGGGGACAGGGAATCAGCCCCAGCATTTT.

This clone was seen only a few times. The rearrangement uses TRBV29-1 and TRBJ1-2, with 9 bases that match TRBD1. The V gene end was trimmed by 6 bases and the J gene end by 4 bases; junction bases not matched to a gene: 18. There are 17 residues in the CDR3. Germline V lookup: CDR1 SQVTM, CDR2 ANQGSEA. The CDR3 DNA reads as TGCAGCGTAAACTCCGGGACAGGGCAGATATATAGCTATGGCTACACCTTC. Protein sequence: CSVNSGTGQIYSYGYTF.

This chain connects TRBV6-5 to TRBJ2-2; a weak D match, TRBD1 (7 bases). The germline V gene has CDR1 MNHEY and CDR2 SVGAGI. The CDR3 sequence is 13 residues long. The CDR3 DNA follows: TGTGCAACCGGCAGGGGGGCAACCGGGGAGCTGTTTTTT. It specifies CATGRGATGELFF.

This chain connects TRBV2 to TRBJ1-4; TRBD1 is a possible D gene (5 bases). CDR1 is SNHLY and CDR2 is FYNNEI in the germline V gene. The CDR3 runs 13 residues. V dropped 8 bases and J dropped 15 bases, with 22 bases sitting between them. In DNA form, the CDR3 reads TGTGCCAGCGGCCGAAATCCCGTGGAGGGGTTGTTTTTT. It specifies CASGRNPVEGLFF.

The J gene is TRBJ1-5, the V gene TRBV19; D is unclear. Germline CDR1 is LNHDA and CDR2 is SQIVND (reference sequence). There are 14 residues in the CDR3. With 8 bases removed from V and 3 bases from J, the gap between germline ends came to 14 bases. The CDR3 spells CASHPWRVNQPQHF. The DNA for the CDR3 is TGTGCCAGTCATCCCTGGAGGGTCAATCAGCCCCAGCATTTT.

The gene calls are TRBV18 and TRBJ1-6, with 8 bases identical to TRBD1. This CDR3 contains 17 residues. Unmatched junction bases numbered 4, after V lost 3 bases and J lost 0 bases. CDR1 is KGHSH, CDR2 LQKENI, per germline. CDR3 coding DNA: TGTGCCAGCTCACCGGGACAGGAGAGCTCCTATAATTCACCCCTCCACTTT. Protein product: CASSPGQESSYNSPLHF.

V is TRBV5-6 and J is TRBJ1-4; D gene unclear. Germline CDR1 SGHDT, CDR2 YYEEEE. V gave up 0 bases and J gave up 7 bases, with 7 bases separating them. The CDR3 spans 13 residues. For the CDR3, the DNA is TGTGCCAGCAGCTTGGCGGGAGGTGAAAAACTGTTTTTT. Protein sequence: CASSLAGGEKLFF.